A selection of T cell receptor beta chains follows, all from one sample in a study of CD8 T cells in ankylosing spondylitis. TCRdb re-called the 5' RACE reads through MiXCR, storing one row per CDR3 protein. The sample comprises about 700,000 distinct CDR3 sequences, under 20% of which are singletons, and about 20% rests with the top ten. The specimen was blood, either unsorted or a sorted T cell fraction (not recorded which). These receptors were collected from a male donor with ankylosing spondylitis. The CDR3 runs from the conserved cysteine through the conserved F or W. The order of the fields is V gene, clone size, D gene, J gene, CDR3 DNA, CDR3 protein. The D gene is left open where the match is weak. The size field is filled for only some rows; it gives once, few, many or a size class.

>TRBV7-8|-|-|TRBJ1-5
TGTGCCAGCAGCCCAAAATTGGGTCCTGCGGAAAGCAATCAGCCCCAGCATTTT
CASSPKLGPAESNQPQHF
>TRBV20-1|few|TRBD2|TRBJ2-7
TGCAGTGCTAGAGAACCCCTAGCGGGGTACGAGCAGTACTTC
CSAREPLAGYEQYF
>TRBV2|many|-|TRBJ2-1
TGTGCCAGCAGTGAGGGTATCAATGAGCAGTTCTTC
CASSEGINEQFF
>TRBV7-2|-|-|TRBJ1-1
TGTGCCAGCAGCTCCCAAGTGGGGGCTGGTGAAGCTTTCTTT
CASSSQVGAGEAFF
>TRBV29-1|few|-|TRBJ2-7
TGCAGCGTTGAAGATGGGCAGGGACCGTACGAGCAGTACTTC
CSVEDGQGPYEQYF
>TRBV18|-|TRBD1|TRBJ2-1
TGTGCCAGCTCACCTGGACAGGGGGAGAACAATGAGCAGTTCTTC
CASSPGQGENNEQFF
>TRBV30|-|TRBD2|TRBJ2-5
TGTGCCTGGAGTACGGGGAGCGGGGGGCAAGAGACCCAGTACTTC
CAWSTGSGGQETQYF
>TRBV10-3|-|-|TRBJ2-7
TGTGCCATCAACCGGGACCCCAGCTCCTACGAGCAGTACTTC
CAINRDPSSYEQYF
>TRBV25-1|-|-|TRBJ2-7
TGTGCCAGCAGTGAAGGAGGGATAGGCGAGCAGTACTTC
CASSEGGIGEQYF
>TRBV9|-|-|TRBJ1-6
TGTGCCAGCAGCGAACTGCCCTATAATTCACCCCTCCACTTT
CASSELPYNSPLHF
>TRBV20-1|few|-|TRBJ2-5
TGCAGTGCTAGAGCAGGGACTTCCAGGGAGACCCAGTACTTC
CSARAGTSRETQYF
>TRBV11-2|-|-|TRBJ2-7
TGTGCCAGCAGCTTAGGGGCTAAGGAGCAGTACTTC
CASSLGAKEQYF
>TRBV27|few|-|TRBJ1-3
TGTGCCAGCACCTCCGCCGGAGGAAACACCATATATTTT
CASTSAGGNTIYF
>TRBV4-1|-|-|TRBJ1-6
TGCGCCAGCAGCCAAGTTCGCAAATCGGCAGATTCACCCCTCCACTTT
CASSQVRKSADSPLHF
>TRBV5-1|-|TRBD1|TRBJ1-1
TGCGCCAGCAGTTGGGACAGGCTAAAAACTGAAGCTTTCTTT
CASSWDRLKTEAFF
>TRBV3-1|-|-|TRBJ1-1
TGTGCCAGCAGCTCCCTGGTTTCAAACACTGAAGCTTTCTTT
CASSSLVSNTEAFF
>TRBV5-8|-|-|TRBJ2-6
TGTGCCAGCAGCTCATACCGATCTGGGGCCAACGTCCTGACTTTC
CASSSYRSGANVLTF
>TRBV27|-|-|TRBJ2-2
TGTGCCAGCGCTTATTCAGGGTTTACCGGGGAGCTGTTTTTT
CASAYSGFTGELFF
>TRBV12-3/TRBV12-4|-|TRBD2|TRBJ2-2
TGTGCCAGCAGTGCTGCGGGACTAGCGAGCACCGGGGAGCTGTTTTTT
CASSAAGLASTGELFF
>TRBV7-9|many|-|TRBJ2-7
TGTGCCAGCAGCTTCGGACAGTACGAGCAGTACTTC
CASSFGQYEQYF
>TRBV12-3/TRBV12-4|many|TRBD2|TRBJ2-1
TGTGCCAGCAGCGAAACTAGCGGTGAGCAGTTCTTC
CASSETSGEQFF
>TRBV27|-|TRBD1|TRBJ1-2
TGTGCCAGCAGAAACAGGGGGCTGGACTATGGCTACACCTTC
CASRNRGLDYGYTF
>TRBV12-3/TRBV12-4|many|-|TRBJ2-1
TGTGCCAGCAGTTTAGCCGAAAGGTCGCAGTTCTTC
CASSLAERSQFF
>TRBV12-3/TRBV12-4|many|TRBD2|TRBJ2-5
TGTGCCAGCAGACCGACTAGCGTGGAGACCCAGTACTTC
CASRPTSVETQYF
>TRBV29-1|few|TRBD1|TRBJ1-1
TGCAGCGTCACAGGGGGCGAGGGGTACACTGAAGCTTTCTTT
CSVTGGEGYTEAFF
>TRBV27|few|-|TRBJ2-6
TGTGCCAGCACATTCGGCCCCTCTGGGGCCAACGTCCTGACTTTC
CASTFGPSGANVLTF